The source of this T cell receptor beta chain is a study of CD8 T cells in ankylosing spondylitis. Points from the study as a whole: As reported, disease-linked clones showed significant enrichment in matched ankylosing spondylitis synovial fluid.

This clonotype was seen ten or more times. What it recognizes is unknown. Each CDR3 protein is one row after TCRdb ran MiXCR on the 5' RACE reads. The table includes some 780 distinct CDR3 sequences, around 2.6% detected once. CDR1 and CDR2 from the germline V gene are SGDLS and YYNGEE. The CDR3 is made up of 16 amino acids. The V end lost 3 bases, the J end lost 3 bases, and 17 bases lay between the germline ends. The TCR originated in a male donor with ankylosing spondylitis or in good health (not recorded which). Sample: blood, either unsorted or a sorted T cell fraction (not recorded which). The chain has TRBV9 and TRBJ2-3; D possibly corresponds to TRBD1 (6 bases). The DNA of the CDR3 is TGTGCCAGCAGCGCCCGCACAGGGAGCTCAACAGATACGCAGTATTTT. This codes for CASSARTGSSTDTQYF.